This T cell receptor (beta chain) is drawn from a study of blood T cells in healthy people across ages. Findings and caveats of the study: In the absence of known donor CMV status, changes in expanded clonotypes were possibly confounded. Naive and antigen-experienced cells were not separated, limiting conclusive comparison.

The second PCR ran about 6 to 11 cycles with a sample-barcoded 5' primer and J-beta primers. CDR3-containing paired-end reads numbered at least 2.5 million in each sample. TCRdb redid the calling of the 5' RACE reads with MiXCR, one entry per CDR3 protein. The sample gives 600,000 to 1,000,000 distinct CDR3 sequences, roughly 25% of which show up once; approximately 4% is in the top ten. The ends lost 1 base at V and 4 bases at J; junction bases unmatched: 6. CDR1 SNHLY and CDR2 FYNNEI come from the germline V gene. The CDR3 totals 16 residues. With regard to this clonotype: The antigen is undetermined.

The data also belong to a second study, concerning T cells of mothers and their children. That report notes: There was no detection of any persistent microchimeric T cell clones.

This chain links TRBV2 with TRBJ2-1, with TRBD1 matching 8 bases. The specimen was blood. This receptor was obtained from a boy aged 5-17 years in good health. The CDR3 DNA follows: TGTGCCAGCAGTGAAGGGCAGGGGGCATCATACAATGAGCAGTTCTTC. Amino acids: CASSEGQGASYNEQFF.